The source of this TCR beta chain is a study of human T cells and chemical hapten exposure. Overall study: Chiefly women, the patients showed alopecia areata, totalis or universalis. Findings and caveats of the study: DPC sensitization produced no change in TCRs with frequency above 1 in 1000.

Each CDR3 protein gets one entry after TCRdb re-called the RACE reads with MiXCR. The data show around 150,000 distinct CDR3 sequences, approximately 15% seen once. Specified time point: patch test 1, 2 weeks after DPC sensitization. Treatment denoted: therapeutic diphenylcyclopropenone sensitization with weekly scalp DPC. V dropped 5 bases and J dropped 3 bases, with 16 bases sitting between them. The germline V gene encodes CDR1 PRHDT and CDR2 FYEKMQ (reference sequence). This CDR3 region has 15 residues. Remarks on this clonotype: The antigen remains unidentified.

The sequences come from whole blood, collected in connection with sensitization to the hapten diphenylcyclopropenone (DPC). The chain has TRBV13 and TRBJ1-2; D gene uncertain. The receptor was isolated from a woman aged 25 to 39 with alopecia areata. Some clones in this sample may be carry-over from other donors' samples. In nucleotides, the CDR3 is TGTGCCAGCAGCACCCACGTCGAGACCGACTATGGCTACACCTTC. Translated: CASSTHVETDYGYTF.